A single sample gave rise to the 6 T cell receptor beta chains below, sequenced in a study of T cells after yellow fever vaccination. TCRdb reanalysed the 5' RACE reads using MiXCR and keeps one entry per CDR3 protein. Of 610,000 or so distinct CDR3 sequences listed, more than 9% are singletons. The sample here was PBMCs, taken on the day of the yellow fever booster vaccination. The receptors come from a man aged 30-40 years who received the YFV17D yellow fever vaccine.

This clonotype was observed at least ten times. This chain uses TRBV7-8 with TRBJ2-1, with TRBD2 matching over 9 bases. V trimming: 0 bases; J trimming: 4 bases; junction bases outside the gene matches: 1. This CDR3 region has 15 residues. Germline CDR1 and CDR2: SGHVS and FQNEAQ. The CDR3 DNA sequence: TGTGCCAGCAGCTTAGCGACTAGCGGATACAATGAGCAGTTCTTC. Translation: CASSLATSGYNEQFF.

The chain couples TRBV6-1 to TRBJ2-5; D may be TRBD1 (5 bases). Looked up from germline, CDR1 is MNHNS and CDR2 is SASEGT. V lost 6 bases, J lost 4 bases, and 24 bases lay in between. This CDR3 is 17 amino acids long. This chain's CDR3 is CASSLQVTLGHLETQYF. For the CDR3, the DNA is TGTGCCAGCAGCCTCCAGGTTACTTTGGGGCATTTAGAGACCCAGTACTTC.

This clonotype has more than one count but fewer than ten. The chain combines TRBV30 with TRBJ2-2; D is uncertain. The germline V and J ends were trimmed by 3 bases and 2 bases, with 7 bases remaining between them. From germline, CDR1 is GTSNPN and CDR2 SVGIG (reference sequence). The CDR3 extends over 13 amino acids. CDR3 nucleotide sequence: TGTGCCTGGAGGGAGAGAAACACCGGGGAGCTGTTTTTT. Translation: CAWRERNTGELFF.

Many counts were recorded for this clonotype. This rearrangement joins TRBV11-2 to TRBJ1-2; 9 nucleotides align to TRBD1. This CDR3 has 14 amino acids. The germline V gene encodes CDR1 SGHAT and CDR2 FQNNGV. The trim removed 4 bases at V and 2 bases at J, leaving 2 bases unmatched. This CDR3 is CASSSGTGNYGYTF. The CDR3 region has the DNA TGTGCCAGCAGCTCCGGGACAGGGAACTATGGCTACACCTTC.

The rearrangement uses TRBV12-3 or TRBV12-4 and TRBJ2-3, with 14 nucleotides matching TRBD2. The CDR3 is 17 residues long. Trimming at V came to 3 bases and at J to 3 bases, leaving 5 bases not matched to a gene. CDR3 in amino acids: CASSFGGTSGSTDTQYF. The CDR3 DNA follows: TGTGCCAGCAGTTTCGGAGGGACTAGCGGGAGTACAGATACGCAGTATTTT.

The chain employs TRBV6-2 or TRBV6-3 and TRBJ1-1; D is unclear. The CDR3 is 12 amino acids. Trimming cost V 2 bases and J 6 bases, with 7 bases left between them. Germline lookup yields CDR1 MNHEY and CDR2 SVGEGT. The CDR3 region is CASSYPGAEAFF. CDR3 coding DNA: TGTGCCAGCAGTTACCCGGGCGCTGAAGCTTTCTTT.